These T cell receptor beta chains were read from a single sample in a study of T cell repertoires in cytomegalovirus infection. TCRdb re-analysed the reads in MiXCR, keeping a single row per CDR3 protein. Of about 460,000 distinct CDR3 sequences listed, 11% were seen once; the top ten hold about 10%. Sequenced material: PBMCs. The origin of the receptors is a human donor in good health (CMV status not recorded). Some clones in this sample may be carry-over from other donors' samples. CDR3s include the opening cysteine and the closing phenylalanine or tryptophan. A D gene is named only where the DNA matches it firmly. Where a row states a size, it is once, few, many or the class of an expanded clone; other rows omit it.

>.|.|TRBJ2-7|TRBV20-1
TGCAGTGCTGGGGCGGCGTCGGTGGCGGCGGGCGAGCAGTACTTC
CSAGAASVAAGEQYF
>.|.|TRBJ2-7|TRBV6-6
TGTGCCAGCAGAGGGGCCCAAGGGGGATCCTACGAGCAGTACTTC
CASRGAQGGSYEQYF
>.|few|TRBJ2-1|TRBV5-6
TGTGCCAGCAGCTTGAGGGTATCCCCCTACAATGAGCAGTTCTTC
CASSLRVSPYNEQFF
>TRBD1|many|TRBJ2-1|TRBV19
TGTGCCAGTTCCACTCCGGGACAGGGGCTTCTGGAGCAGTTCTTC
CASSTPGQGLLEQFF
>TRBD1|many|TRBJ1-2|TRBV20-1
TGCAGTGCTAGAATCCCGACAGGGGCAAACTATGGCTACACCTTC
CSARIPTGANYGYTF
>TRBD1|many|TRBJ2-2|TRBV7-7
TGTGCCAGCAGTAAAGACAGGGGGACCGGGGAGCTGTTTTTT
CASSKDRGTGELFF
>TRBD2|.|TRBJ2-7|TRBV18
TGTGCCAGCTCACCATCGGTAGCGGGTTACGAGCAGTACTTC
CASSPSVAGYEQYF
>TRBD2|many|TRBJ2-5|TRBV20-1
TGCAGTGCTACCCTAGCGGGGGGGCAAGAGACCCAGTACTTC
CSATLAGGQETQYF
>TRBD2|many|TRBJ2-7|TRBV12-3/TRBV12-4
TGTGCCAGCAGTTTACTAGCGGGGACCTCCTACGAGCAGTACTTC
CASSLLAGTSYEQYF
>.|few|TRBJ1-2|TRBV10-3
TGTGCCATCAGTGAAATTAACGGCTACACCTTC
CAISEINGYTF
>.|many|TRBJ1-4|TRBV5-1
TGCGCCAGCAGCCCGGGACTGACGAATGAAAAACTGTTTTTT
CASSPGLTNEKLFF
>.|many|TRBJ1-1|TRBV7-6
TGTGCCAGCAGCTTATATAGCGAACGGGCGAACACTGAAGCTTTCTTT
CASSLYSERANTEAFF
>.|few|TRBJ2-1|TRBV6-6
TGTGCCAGCAGTTACCCCAAAGAGCTTGTCCCTGGGTCCTACAATGAGCAGTTCTTC
CASSYPKELVPGSYNEQFF
>TRBD2|many|TRBJ2-5|TRBV6-5
TGTGCCAGCAGAACCGGGACTAGCGGGGTCGAGACCCAGTACTTC
CASRTGTSGVETQYF
>.|few|TRBJ2-1|TRBV7-9
TGTGCCAGCAGCCTCTGGGGCGGGAATGAGCAGTTCTTC
CASSLWGGNEQFF
>.|many|TRBJ1-4|TRBV5-5
TGTGCCAGCAGTCCCGCGGAGACCCAAAAACTGTTTTTT
CASSPAETQKLFF
>.|many|TRBJ1-5|TRBV10-3
TGTGCCATCAGTGGGGGGGGTCGCGGACAGCCCCAGCATTTT
CAISGGGRGQPQHF
>.|many|TRBJ2-3|TRBV5-1
TGCGCCAGCAGCTCCGGACTAACCTCCACAGATACGCAGTATTTT
CASSSGLTSTDTQYF
>TRBD1|many|TRBJ2-7|TRBV7-8
TGTGCCAGCAGCTTGACGGGACAGGGGGAGCAGTACTTC
CASSLTGQGEQYF
>.|many|TRBJ2-7|TRBV12-3/TRBV12-4
TGTGCCAGCAGTTTCGACGGGATTAACTACGAGCAGTACTTC
CASSFDGINYEQYF
>TRBD2|many|TRBJ2-7|TRBV12-3/TRBV12-4
TGTGCCAGCAGTTTTGGGTATCTAGCGGGGGGGAGTGAGCAGTACTTC
CASSFGYLAGGSEQYF
>TRBD2|many|TRBJ2-2|TRBV2
TGTGCCAGCAGTGCCTGGTTAGCGGGAGGGCCGGGCACCGGGGAGCTGTTTTTT
CASSAWLAGGPGTGELFF
>.|.|TRBJ2-1|TRBV24-1
TGTGCCACCCGCGGACTCAAATGGAATGAGCAGTTCTTC
CATRGLKWNEQFF
>.|many|TRBJ2-5|TRBV15
TGTGCCACCAGCAGAGATTTGGAAGAGACCCAGTACTTC
CATSRDLEETQYF
>.|many|TRBJ2-7|TRBV6-1
TGTGCCAGCATTAAAACCGGGCTCCTCGGCTACGAGCAGTACTTC
CASIKTGLLGYEQYF
>.|many|TRBJ1-4|TRBV28
TGTGCCAGCAGTTCCCTTCCTGAAAAACTGTTTTTT
CASSSLPEKLFF
>TRBD2|many|TRBJ2-2|TRBV7-3
TGTGCCAGCAGTTCGGGACTAGCGGGGATGAACACCGGGGAGCTGTTTTTT
CASSSGLAGMNTGELFF
>TRBD2|.|TRBJ2-1|TRBV12-3/TRBV12-4
TGTGCCAGCAGTTTACCCGGGACTAGCGGGGGGGGCGATGAGCAGTTCTTC
CASSLPGTSGGGDEQFF
>.|many|TRBJ1-1|TRBV4-2
TGTGCCAGCAGCCAAGGAAGCGGCTTGAACACTGAAGCTTTCTTT
CASSQGSGLNTEAFF
>TRBD2|many|TRBJ2-3|TRBV7-2
TGTGCCAGCAGTCGAACTAGCGGGAGCACAGATACGCAGTATTTT
CASSRTSGSTDTQYF
>.|many|TRBJ1-6|TRBV7-8
TGTGCCAGCGGGCAGAGGGTTCTTGGGTCACCCCTCCACTTT
CASGQRVLGSPLHF
>.|many|TRBJ1-2|TRBV6-5
TGTGCCAGCAGTTACGCCCCCAAGGCTGACTATGGCTACACCTTC
CASSYAPKADYGYTF
>.|few|TRBJ2-5|TRBV7-7
TGTGCTAGCAGCTTAGCACAGGGGTCCGCGGGGGAGTATGAGACCCAGTACTTC
CASSLAQGSAGEYETQYF
>TRBD2|few|TRBJ2-7|TRBV5-4
TGTGCCAGCAGCTTGGAAGTTCTAGCGGGAGGTAGCTACGAGCAGTACTTC
CASSLEVLAGGSYEQYF
>.|few|TRBJ2-3|TRBV11-2
TGTGCCAGCAGCCCCGATGGGACTAGCACAGATACGCAGTATTTT
CASSPDGTSTDTQYF
>.|many|TRBJ1-2|TRBV28
TGTGCCAGCAGTTCCGCTCTCTCAGACTATGGCTACACCTTC
CASSSALSDYGYTF
>.|many|TRBJ1-1|TRBV12-5
TGTGCTAGTGGTTTGGGGGAATTGAGCACTGAAGCTTTCTTT
CASGLGELSTEAFF
>.|many|TRBJ2-1|TRBV12-3/TRBV12-4
TGTGCCAGCAGTTTCGGATACAATGAGCAGTTCTTC
CASSFGYNEQFF
>.|.|TRBJ2-1|TRBV5-1
TGCGCCAGCAGCTTCGAAACGGGAATCTCCTACAATGAGCAGTTCTTC
CASSFETGISYNEQFF
>TRBD2|many|TRBJ2-1|TRBV7-2
TGTGCCAGCAGCGAGACTAGCGGGAGGTTCTATGAGCAGTTCTTC
CASSETSGRFYEQFF
>TRBD1|many|TRBJ1-1|TRBV12-3/TRBV12-4
TGTGCCAGCAGGGAGACAGGGCGAAAAATGAACACTGAAGCTTTCTTT
CASRETGRKMNTEAFF
>.|many|TRBJ1-2|TRBV6-1
TGTGCCAGCAGCACAGGAGGATATGGCTACACCTTC
CASSTGGYGYTF
>.|few|TRBJ2-7|TRBV27
TGTGCCAGCAGTTTGGGGCTAGCGAACTACGAGCAGTACTTC
CASSLGLANYEQYF
>.|many|TRBJ1-1|TRBV6-5
TGTGCCAGCAGTTACGGGGAGCGGAGCACTGAAGCTTTCTTT
CASSYGERSTEAFF
>TRBD1|.|TRBJ2-6|TRBV10-3
TGTGCCATCAGGGAGACAGGGGCTGGGGCCAACGTCCTGACTTTC
CAIRETGAGANVLTF
>.|few|TRBJ2-2|TRBV4-2
TGTGCCAGCAGCTCAAGCCAAGATATTCTAGGGAGCACCGGGGAGCTGTTTTTT
CASSSSQDILGSTGELFF
>TRBD2|many|TRBJ2-5|TRBV4-2
TGTGCCAGCAGCCTCCAACTAGCGGGGGTGTTGGAGACCCAGTACTTC
CASSLQLAGVLETQYF
>.|many|TRBJ2-3|TRBV19
TGTGCCAGTAGTACCCTCGGACAGCTTCCAGATACGCAGTATTTT
CASSTLGQLPDTQYF
>TRBD2|few|TRBJ2-5|TRBV4-2
TGTGCCAGCAGCTATGCGCTAGCGGGGGAAAACCACCAAGAGACCCAGTACTTC
CASSYALAGENHQETQYF
>TRBD2|.|TRBJ2-3|TRBV9
TGTGCCAGCAGCGTCGGGACTAGCGGGATACGCACAGATACGCAGTATTTT
CASSVGTSGIRTDTQYF
>TRBD1|many|TRBJ2-2|TRBV15
TGTGCCACCAGCAGAGGGGACAGGGGAGGAACCGGGGAGCTGTTTTTT
CATSRGDRGGTGELFF
>TRBD1|many|TRBJ1-3|TRBV7-8
TGTGCCAGCAGCTCCCGGACAGGGGCCGGCCAAGGGGGTGGAAACACCATATATTTT
CASSSRTGAGQGGGNTIYF
>.|many|TRBJ2-7|TRBV20-1
TGCAGTGCTAGTCCAATTGTTGGTCTGCACGAGCAGTACTTC
CSASPIVGLHEQYF
>.|.|TRBJ1-4|TRBV3-1
TGTGCCAGCAGCCCGAGTCTCTGGCGGGAGGAAAAACTGTTTTTT
CASSPSLWREEKLFF
>.|many|TRBJ1-5|TRBV7-2
TGTGCCAGCAGCCTTGGGGGAGGGAGTGGCCAGCCCCAGCATTTT
CASSLGGGSGQPQHF
>.|.|TRBJ1-6|TRBV20-1
TGCAGTGCTCCAGACAGGAATAATTCACCCCTCCACTTT
CSAPDRNNSPLHF
>TRBD1|.|TRBJ2-1|TRBV18
TGTGCCAGCTCACCGGGACAGGCAGGCTACAATGAGCAGTTCTTC
CASSPGQAGYNEQFF